These T cell receptor beta chains were read from a single sample in a study of blood T cell repertoires in COVID-19. Method: immunoSEQ multiplex PCR; TCRdb's copy keeps in-frame clones and lacks some. The sample lists around 230,000 clones, about 85% seen once, with about 7% in the top ten. The sequencing input was peripheral blood. The receptors stem from a man in his sixties who had recovered from COVID-19. The CDR3 runs from the conserved cysteine through the conserved F or W. Fields, in order: V gene, D gene, J gene, clone size, CDR3 protein, CDR3 DNA. D genes are given only for firm matches. Expanded clones are given a class, and other clones once, few, many or no size at all.

TRBV19	NA	TRBJ1-1	NA	CASSSRAENTEAFF	TGTGCCAGTAGTTCGCGGGCTGAGAACACTGAAGCTTTCTTT
TRBV6-6	NA	TRBJ2-3	NA	CASATGTDTQYF	TGTGCCAGCGCTACGGGCACAGATACGCAGTATTTT
TRBV9	TRBD2	TRBJ2-1	NA	CASSVEAGTYNEQFF	TGTGCCAGCAGCGTAGAAGCGGGGACCTACAATGAGCAGTTCTTC
TRBV6-5	NA	TRBJ1-2	NA	CASRPWARGESGYTF	TGTGCCAGCAGACCTTGGGCCCGGGGGGAGAGTGGCTACACCTTC
TRBV18	TRBD1	TRBJ1-5	NA	CASSPPGTGLVQPQHF	TGTGCCAGCTCACCACCGGGGACAGGGCTCGTACAGCCCCAGCATTTT
TRBV6-5	TRBD1	TRBJ1-5	NA	CASSSGQVSNQPQHF	TGTGCCAGCAGTTCAGGACAGGTTTCCAATCAGCCCCAGCATTTT
TRBV7-8	NA	TRBJ2-5	NA	CASSPIGATYQETQYF	TGTGCCAGCAGCCCCATAGGGGCCACGTACCAAGAGACCCAGTACTTC
TRBV11-2	TRBD1	TRBJ2-3	few	CASSLVWGQGAADTQYF	TGTGCCAGCAGCTTAGTGTGGGGACAGGGGGCGGCAGATACGCAGTATTTT
TRBV11-3	NA	TRBJ2-1	NA	CASSFEGERNEQFF	TGTGCCAGCAGCTTTGAGGGGGAGCGCAATGAGCAGTTCTTC
TRBV30	NA	TRBJ2-5	NA	CAWSVLQAETQYF	TGTGCCTGGAGTGTACTCCAGGCAGAGACCCAGTACTTC
TRBV7-8	NA	TRBJ2-3	NA	CASSLLLRRSTDTQYF	TGTGCCAGCAGCTTACTGCTCCGGAGGTCCACAGATACGCAGTATTTT
TRBV5-3	NA	TRBJ2-2	NA	CARSTWTGRDGELFF	TGTGCCAGAAGCACCTGGACAGGGAGGGACGGGGAGCTGTTTTTT
TRBV5-4	NA	TRBJ2-7	NA	CASSLPRDSYEQYF	TGTGCCAGCAGCTTGCCCAGGGACTCCTACGAGCAGTACTTC
TRBV28	NA	TRBJ2-4	NA	CASSPGQIAKNIQYF	TGTGCCAGCAGCCCCGGACAGATAGCCAAAAACATTCAGTACTTC
TRBV6-5	NA	TRBJ1-2	NA	CASRRGGFGYTF	TGTGCCAGCAGACGGGGGGGATTTGGCTACACCTTC
TRBV2	TRBD1	TRBJ2-7	NA	CASGAGQGFGLEQYF	TGTGCCTCAGGGGCGGGACAGGGGTTCGGCCTCGAGCAGTACTTC
TRBV19	TRBD1	TRBJ1-1	NA	CASTWTGRAEAFF	TGTGCCAGTACCTGGACAGGACGCGCTGAAGCTTTCTTT
TRBV6-5	TRBD2	TRBJ2-2	NA	CASRSGGGELFF	TGTGCCAGCAGAAGCGGGGGCGGGGAGCTGTTTTTT